The TCR beta chain described here comes from a study of T-cell memory formation after mild COVID-19. Study-level results: CD8+ contracting clones occupied EMRA, while CD4+ ones occupied mainly CM and EM. Day 15 to 85 contractors were CD4/CD8 balanced; later expanders leaned CD4+. Certain responding clones were present in pre-infection memory, suggesting participation of cross-reactive memory.

CDR3 length: 14 amino acids. V dropped 4 bases and J dropped 5; count of bases not matched to a gene: 10. Germline V gene lookup returns CDR1 SQVTM and CDR2 ANQGSEA. The sample holds many counts of this clonotype. Its antigen remains unknown. Amplification by 5'RACE using constant-segment primers produced TCR alpha and TCR beta cDNA libraries that carried sample barcodes and UMIs. From the 5' RACE reads, TCRdb called clonotypes with MiXCR, one entry per CDR3 protein. This table holds 400,000 to 550,000 distinct CDR3 sequences, more than 20% found once. The sequenced sample was PBMCs or a T cell subset sorted from them (not recorded which). The clonotype comes from an adult woman who had mild COVID-19 (a few samples of this study predate the infection). Cell type and time point are not known. This chain links TRBV29-1 with TRBJ2-7; 8 bases line up with TRBD1. CDR3 sequence reads: CSVGIGQGGDEQYF. The CDR3 DNA reads as TGCAGCGTTGGAATAGGACAGGGTGGGGACGAGCAGTACTTC.